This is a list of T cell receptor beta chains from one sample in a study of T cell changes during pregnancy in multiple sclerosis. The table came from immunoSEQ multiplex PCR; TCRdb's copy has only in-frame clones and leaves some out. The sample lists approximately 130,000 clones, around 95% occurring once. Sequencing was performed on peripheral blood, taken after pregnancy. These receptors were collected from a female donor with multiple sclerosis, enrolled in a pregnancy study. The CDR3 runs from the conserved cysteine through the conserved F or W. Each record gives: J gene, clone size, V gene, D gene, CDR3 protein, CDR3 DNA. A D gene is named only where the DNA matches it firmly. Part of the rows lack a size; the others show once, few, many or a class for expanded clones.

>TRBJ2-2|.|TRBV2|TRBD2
CASGTSGRDTGELFF
TGTGCCAGCGGGACTAGCGGGAGAGATACCGGGGAGCTGTTTTTT
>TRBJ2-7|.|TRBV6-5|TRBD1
CASTRPSTGIYEQYF
TGTGCCAGCACCCGCCCATCGACAGGGATCTACGAGCAGTACTTC
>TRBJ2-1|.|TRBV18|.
CASSLPLGSKSNNEQFF
TGTGCCAGCTCTCTCCCCCTCGGGAGTAAATCTAACAATGAGCAGTTCTTC
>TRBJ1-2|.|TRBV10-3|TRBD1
CAARTGTNYGYTF
TGTGCCGCCAGGACAGGGACTAACTATGGCTACACCTTC
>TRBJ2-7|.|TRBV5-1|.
CASSGTGPYEQYF
TGCGCCAGCAGCGGAACAGGGCCCTACGAGCAGTACTTC
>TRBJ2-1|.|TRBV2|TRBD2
CAGRTSGRGEQFF
TGTGCCGGGAGGACTAGCGGGAGAGGGGAGCAGTTCTTC
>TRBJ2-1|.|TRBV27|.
CASRIRGPLSSYNEQFF
TGTGCCAGCAGGATCAGGGGACCCCTAAGCTCCTACAATGAGCAGTTCTTC
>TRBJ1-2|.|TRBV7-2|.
CASSLVRVNYGYTF
TGTGCCAGCAGCTTAGTTCGCGTAAACTATGGCTACACCTTC
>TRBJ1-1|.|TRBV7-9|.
CASSLYLQSNTEAFF
TGTGCCAGCAGCTTATACTTACAGTCGAACACTGAAGCTTTCTTT
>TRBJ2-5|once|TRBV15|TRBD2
CATSRGPGLAGVETQYF
TGTGCCACCAGCAGAGGACCGGGACTAGCGGGAGTAGAGACCCAGTACTTC
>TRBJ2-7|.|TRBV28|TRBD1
CASSPTGISYEQYF
TGTGCCAGCAGCCCGACAGGGATCTCCTACGAGCAGTACTTC
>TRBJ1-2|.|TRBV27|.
CASSLSVDYGYTF
TGTGCCAGCAGTTTAAGTGTAGACTATGGCTACACCTTC
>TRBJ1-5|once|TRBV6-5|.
CASQGGGNQPQHF
TGTGCCAGCCAGGGCGGGGGCAATCAGCCCCAGCATTTT
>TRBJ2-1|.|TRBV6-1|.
CASGAGVAGQFF
TGTGCCAGCGGAGCCGGGGTGGCCGGGCAGTTCTTC
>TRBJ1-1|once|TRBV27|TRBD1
CASSSGTGRRGANTEAFF
TGTGCCAGCAGTTCCGGGACAGGGCGAAGGGGAGCGAACACTGAAGCTTTCTTT
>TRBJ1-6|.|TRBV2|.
CASSEDIGHSPLHF
TGTGCCAGCAGTGAGGACATAGGACATTCACCCCTCCACTTT